This TCR beta chain came from a study of T cell repertoires in cytomegalovirus infection. Whole-study results and caveats: The study identified carriers of CMV plus the relevant HLA from cumulative public TCR beta family frequency.

The CDR3 spans 17 residues. Germline trimming cut 5 bases from V and 2 bases from J; bases unmatched to any gene: 13. CDR1 is SGHAT, CDR2 FQNNGV, per germline. There are many counts of this clonotype. Its cognate antigen is unknown. A single record per CDR3 protein comes from TCRdb applying MiXCR to the reads. Of about 360,000 distinct CDR3 sequences detected, about a sixth appear once; the ten largest clones hold 8.7%. Sequenced sample: PBMCs. This receptor was taken from a human donor in good health (CMV status not recorded). Some clones in this sample may be carry-over from other donors' samples. This chain links TRBV11-2 with TRBJ2-5, with TRBD2 identical over 8 bases. The CDR3 protein is CASSPQRGGVGQETQYF. The CDR3 nucleotides read TGTGCCAGCAGCCCACAACGGGGGGGGGTCGGGCAAGAGACCCAGTACTTC.